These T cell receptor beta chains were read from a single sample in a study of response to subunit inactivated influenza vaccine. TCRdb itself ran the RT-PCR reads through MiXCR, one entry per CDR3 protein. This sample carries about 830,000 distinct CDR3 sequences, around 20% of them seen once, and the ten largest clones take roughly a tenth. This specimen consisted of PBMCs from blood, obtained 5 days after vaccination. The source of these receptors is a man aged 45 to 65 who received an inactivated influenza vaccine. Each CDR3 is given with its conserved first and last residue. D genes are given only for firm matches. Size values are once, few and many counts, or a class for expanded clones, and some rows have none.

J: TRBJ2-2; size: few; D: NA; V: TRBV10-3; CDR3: CAMSTGNTGELFF; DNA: TGTGCCATGTCGACAGGGAACACCGGGGAGCTGTTTTTT
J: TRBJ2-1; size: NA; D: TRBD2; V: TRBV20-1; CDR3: CSASDASSGGTYNEQFF; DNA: TGCAGTGCTAGTGACGCTTCAAGCGGGGGGACGTACAATGAGCAGTTCTTC
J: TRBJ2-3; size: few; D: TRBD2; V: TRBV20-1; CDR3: CSATLRAGGLSDTQYF; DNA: TGCAGTGCTACCTTAAGGGCGGGAGGGCTCTCAGATACGCAGTATTTT
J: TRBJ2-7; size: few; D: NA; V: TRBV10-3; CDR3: CAISSGAYEQYF; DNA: TGTGCCATCAGTTCCGGAGCCTACGAGCAGTACTTC
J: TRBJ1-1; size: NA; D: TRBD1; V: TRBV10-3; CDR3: CAISDLGTGTEAFF; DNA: TGTGCCATCAGTGATCTCGGGACAGGGACTGAAGCTTTCTTT
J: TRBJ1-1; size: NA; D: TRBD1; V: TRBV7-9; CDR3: CASSLRDSLTAFF; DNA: TGTGCCAGCAGCTTAAGGGACAGCCTCACTGCTTTCTTT
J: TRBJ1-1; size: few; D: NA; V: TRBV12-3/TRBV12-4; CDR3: CASSPQVRVAEAFF; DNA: TGTGCCAGCAGTCCTCAAGTCAGGGTCGCTGAAGCTTTCTTT
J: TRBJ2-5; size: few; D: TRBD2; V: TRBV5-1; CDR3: CASSSGTSLSQETQYF; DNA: TGCGCCAGCAGCTCCGGGACTAGCCTTTCTCAAGAGACCCAGTACTTC
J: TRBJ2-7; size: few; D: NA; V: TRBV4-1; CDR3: CASSQNPLRSIAWEQYF; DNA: TGCGCCAGCAGCCAAAATCCTCTAAGGTCGATCGCTTGGGAGCAGTACTTC
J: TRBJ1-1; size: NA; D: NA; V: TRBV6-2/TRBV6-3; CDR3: CATTTTGHQNTEAFF; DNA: TGTGCCACAACAACAACGGGCCATCAGAACACTGAAGCTTTCTTT
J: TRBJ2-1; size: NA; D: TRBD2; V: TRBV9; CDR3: CASSAGTSMDEQSF; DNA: TGTGCCAGCAGCGCCGGGACTAGTATGGATGAGCAGTCCTTC
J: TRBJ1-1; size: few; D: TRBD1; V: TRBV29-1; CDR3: CSVTGGRTEAFF; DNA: TGCAGCGTGACAGGGGGCCGTACTGAAGCTTTCTTT
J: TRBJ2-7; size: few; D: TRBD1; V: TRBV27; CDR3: CASSGTAAYEQYF; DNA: TGTGCCAGCAGTGGGACAGCCGCCTACGAGCAGTACTTC
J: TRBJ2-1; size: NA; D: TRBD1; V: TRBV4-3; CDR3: CASSQGDRGEQFF; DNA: TGCGCCAGCAGCCAAGGGGACAGGGGTGAGCAGTTCTTC
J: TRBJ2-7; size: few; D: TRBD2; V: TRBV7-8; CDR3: CATAGGSTYEQYF; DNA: TGTGCCACCGCGGGGGGGAGTACCTACGAGCAGTACTTC
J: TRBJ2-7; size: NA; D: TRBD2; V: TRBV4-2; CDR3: CASSLGAGGPHEQYF; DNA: TGTGCCAGCAGCCTGGGAGCGGGAGGGCCCCACGAGCAGTACTTC
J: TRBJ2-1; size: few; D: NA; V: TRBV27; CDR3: CASSLSVSRRGAEQFF; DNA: TGTGCCAGCAGTTTATCGGTGTCCAGAAGGGGGGCTGAGCAGTTCTTC
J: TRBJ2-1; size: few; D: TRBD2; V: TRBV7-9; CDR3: CARSSGGNNEQFF; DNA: TGTGCCCGCTCAAGCGGGGGTAACAATGAGCAGTTCTTC
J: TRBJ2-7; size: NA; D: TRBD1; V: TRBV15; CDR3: CATSREGQGYEQNF; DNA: TGTGCCACCAGCAGGGAGGGACAGGGCTACGAGCAGAACTTC
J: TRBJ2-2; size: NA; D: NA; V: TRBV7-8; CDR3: CASRPGVAVLTGELFF; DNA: TGTGCCAGCAGACCCGGGGTAGCGGTCCTCACCGGGGAGCTGTTTTTT
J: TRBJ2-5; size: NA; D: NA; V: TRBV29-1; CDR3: CSAYQLGAETQYF; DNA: TGCAGCGCCTACCAACTGGGGGCAGAGACCCAGTACTTC
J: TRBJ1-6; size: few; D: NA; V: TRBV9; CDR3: CASSLRRSSPLHF; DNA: TGTGCCAGCAGCCTCCGTCGGAGTTCACCCCTCCACTTT
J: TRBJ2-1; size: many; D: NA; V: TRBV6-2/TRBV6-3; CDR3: CASSYTYNEQFF; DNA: TGTGCCAGCAGTTATACGTACAATGAGCAGTTCTTC
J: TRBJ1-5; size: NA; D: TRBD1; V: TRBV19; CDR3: CASSARGSYQPQHF; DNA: TGTGCCAGTAGTGCCAGGGGGAGTTATCAGCCCCAGCATTTT
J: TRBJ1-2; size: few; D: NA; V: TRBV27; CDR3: CASRSMEGYTF; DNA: TGTGCCAGCCGCTCTATGGAGGGCTACACCTTC
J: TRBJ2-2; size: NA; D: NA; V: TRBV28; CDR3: CASISNTGELFF; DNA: TGTGCCAGCATTTCGAACACCGGGGAGCTGTTTTTT
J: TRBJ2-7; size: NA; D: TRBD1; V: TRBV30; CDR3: CAWNRGGEQYF; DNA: TGTGCCTGGAACAGGGGCGGCGAGCAGTACTTC
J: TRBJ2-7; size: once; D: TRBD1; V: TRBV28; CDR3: CASTYPGQRRYEQYF; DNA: TGTGCCAGCACCTATCCGGGACAGCGAAGATACGAGCAGTACTTC
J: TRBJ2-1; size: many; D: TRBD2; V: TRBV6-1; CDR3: CASSEFSGGYNEQFF; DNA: TGTGCCAGCAGTGAATTTAGCGGGGGCTACAATGAGCAGTTCTTC
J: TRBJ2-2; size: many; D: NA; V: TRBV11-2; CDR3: CASSLEGGDTGELFF; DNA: TGTGCCAGCAGCCTCGAGGGGGGCGATACCGGGGAGCTGTTTTTT
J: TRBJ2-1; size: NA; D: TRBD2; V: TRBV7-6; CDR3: CASSLALAGVKNNEQFF; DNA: TGTGCCAGCAGCTTAGCCTTAGCGGGAGTAAAGAACAATGAGCAGTTCTTC
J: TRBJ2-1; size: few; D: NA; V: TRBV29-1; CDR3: CSVAAGGFYNEQFF; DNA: TGCAGCGTTGCCGCCGGGGGCTTTTACAATGAGCAGTTCTTC
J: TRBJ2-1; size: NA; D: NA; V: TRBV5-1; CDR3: CASSLGARTGNEQFF; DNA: TGCGCCAGCAGCCTCGGGGCCCGAACTGGGAATGAGCAGTTCTTC
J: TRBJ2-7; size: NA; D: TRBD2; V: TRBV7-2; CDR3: CASSLYRLAGEQYF; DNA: TGTGCCAGCAGCTTATACCGCCTAGCGGGTGAGCAGTACTTC
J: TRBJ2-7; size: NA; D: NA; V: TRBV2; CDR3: CASTWGLFYEQYF; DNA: TGTGCCAGCACTTGGGGACTTTTCTACGAGCAGTACTTC
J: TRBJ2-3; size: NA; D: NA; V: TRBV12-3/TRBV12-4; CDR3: CASRSRTYDNTQYF; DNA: TGTGCCAGCAGATCCCGGACCTATGATAATACGCAGTATTTT